The 10 T cell receptor beta chains reported below all come from one sample, sequenced in a study of T cell repertoires in cytomegalovirus infection. Their target antigens are unknown. TCRdb reprocessed the reads via MiXCR and lists one record per CDR3 protein. The top ten clones hold less than 15% of a sample with around 360,000 distinct CDR3 sequences, just under 35% of them seen once. The material sequenced was cultured PBMCs, taken from culture after CMV antigen stimulation. The source is a human donor in good health (CMV status not recorded). Some clones in this sample may be carry-over from other donors' samples.

This chain joins TRBV4-1 and TRBJ2-7; D may be TRBD2 (6 bases). Trimming cost V 0 bases and J 4 bases, with 13 bases left between them. The CDR3 loop spans 15 amino acids. CDR1 and CDR2 (germline): MGHRA, YSYEKL. In nucleotides, the CDR3 is TGCGCCAGCAGCCAAGATCTCGGTCTAGCGTACGAGCAGTACGTC. Protein: CASSQDLGLAYEQYV.

This clonotype was detected many times. The chain is built from TRBV10-2 and TRBJ2-3; the D is unclear. CDR3 length: 13 residues. V gave up 8 bases and J gave up 2 bases, with 11 bases separating them. Germline V gives CDR1 WSHSY, CDR2 SAAADI. CDR3: CASLGPVTDTQYF. Here the CDR3 DNA reads TGCGCCAGCCTTGGGCCCGTCACAGATACGCAGTATTTT.

This clonotype occurred many times. V and J are TRBV28 and TRBJ2-7; the D is unclear. V was cut by 2 bases and J by 1 base, with 9 bases left in between. The CDR3 sequence is 14 residues long. Germline loops: CDR1 MDHEN, CDR2 SYDVKM. The CDR3 nucleotides are TGTGCCAGCAGTTTAGACTTTAGGTCCTACGAGCAGTACTTC. Translated, it gives CASSLDFRSYEQYF.

The chain combines TRBV7-2 with TRBJ1-1, with unresolved D. V lost 4 bases and J 0 bases, leaving 6 bases between the germline ends. This CDR3 contains 13 residues. The V gene's germline CDR1 is SGHTA and CDR2 FQGNSA. This chain's CDR3 is CASSYQMNTEAFF. DNA of the CDR3: TGTGCCAGCAGCTACCAGATGAACACTGAAGCTTTCTTT.

V is TRBV12-5 and J is TRBJ2-1; 7 bases match TRBD2. The germline gives CDR1 LGHNT, CDR2 FRNRAP. V trimming: 2 bases; J trimming: 9 bases; junction bases outside the gene matches: 13. The CDR3 has 16 residues. The CDR3 protein is CASGLLIGTTLPEQFF. As DNA, the CDR3 is TGTGCTAGTGGTTTGCTCATCGGGACTACCCTTCCTGAGCAGTTCTTC.

This chain uses TRBV20-1 with TRBJ2-1; D is possibly TRBD2 (5 bases). This CDR3 spans 14 amino acids. With 3 bases removed from V and 7 bases from J, the gap between germline ends came to 16 bases. Germline values: CDR1 DFQATT, CDR2 SNEGSKA (reference sequence). The CDR3 DNA reads as TGCAGTGCTAGGCCAAGCCGGACTGGGAATGAGCAGTTCTTC. It is translated as CSARPSRTGNEQFF.

This clonotype was observed a handful of times. V and J are TRBV6-2 or TRBV6-3 and TRBJ2-5; D might be TRBD2 (6 bases). This CDR3 is 16 amino acids long. With 7 bases removed from V and 2 bases from J, the gap between germline ends came to 20 bases. Germline V CDR1 and CDR2: MNHEY, SVGEGT. The CDR3 region is CASTDGSSVFQETQYF. CDR3 coding DNA: TGTGCCAGCACCGACGGATCTAGCGTGTTTCAAGAGACCCAGTACTTC.

This clonotype was picked up a small number of times. The chain carries TRBV4-1 and TRBJ1-5, with a possible D match to TRBD1 (5 bases). V lost 0 bases and J lost 1, with 19 bases in between. The CDR3 has 19 residues. Germline values: CDR1 MGHRA, CDR2 YSYEKL. Written as DNA, the CDR3 is TGCGCCAGCAGCCAAGATCAGTCCAGGGTAGGGTCGAGCAATCAGCCCCAGCATTTT. Translation gives CASSQDQSRVGSSNQPQHF.

This rearrangement joins TRBV7-8 to TRBJ1-6; tentative D call: TRBD1 (6 bases). The CDR3 sequence is 16 residues long. Per the germline V gene, CDR1 is SGHVS and CDR2 is FQNEAQ. V lost 0 bases and J lost 8, with 14 bases in between. The CDR3 spells CASSLAGLGADSPLHF. For the CDR3, the DNA is TGTGCCAGCAGCTTAGCAGGTTTGGGGGCGGATTCACCCCTCCACTTT.

The chain joins TRBV11-3 to TRBJ1-2; D gene uncertain. Germline CDR1 reads SGHNT; CDR2 reads YENEEA. This CDR3 is 13 amino acids long. V gave up 1 base and J gave up 6 bases, with 9 bases separating them. The CDR3 DNA reads as TGTGCCAGCAGCTTAGTGACGGGAAATGGCTACACCTTC. Translated, it gives CASSLVTGNGYTF.